The 10 T cell receptor beta chains presented below share a single source sample, sequenced in a study of OX40 agonist ivuxolimab in advanced cancers. Repertoires were generated with immunoSEQ multiplex PCR, while TCRdb's copy carries only in-frame clones and drops some. The sample lists about 81,000 clones, 85% to 95% seen once, with around 15% in the top ten. Sequencing was performed on CD4+ or CD8+ T cells sorted from blood, taken in a trial of the OX40 agonist ivuxolimab. These receptors came from an adult with an advanced solid tumor such as melanoma, head and neck, liver or kidney cancer.

V gene TRBV19 combines with J gene TRBJ2-3, with D unresolved. The germline V and J ends were trimmed by 3 bases and 0 bases, with 13 bases remaining between them. This CDR3 is built from 16 residues. Germline V gives CDR1 LNHDA, CDR2 SQIVND (reference sequence). CDR3 in amino acids: CASSILLTTSTDTQYF. DNA of the CDR3: TGTGCCAGTAGTATTCTTTTAACCACTAGCACAGATACGCAGTATTTT. The full variable domain, completed using reference TRBV19 and TRBJ2-3, is DGGITQSPKYLFRKEGQNVTLSCEQNLNHDAMYWYRQDPGQGLRLIYYSQIVNDFQKGDIAEGYSVSREKKESFPLTVTSAQKNPTAFYLCASSILLTTSTDTQYFGPGTRLTVL.

V and J are TRBV27 and TRBJ2-1; tentatively, D is TRBD1 or TRBD2 (5 bases each). Germline assignment: CDR1 MNHEY and CDR2 SMNVEV (reference sequence). The CDR3 sequence is 14 residues long. V shed 7 bases and J shed 3 bases, with 13 bases lying between them. The DNA for the CDR3 is TGTGCCAGCAAGTCCGGGGCAGTCTACAATGAGCAGTTCTTC. Residues: CASKSGAVYNEQFF.

This rearrangement joins TRBV10-2 to TRBJ1-2, with D hard to call. Germline V gives CDR1 WSHSY, CDR2 SAAADI. Trimming removed 3 bases from V and 7 bases from J, with 6 bases in between. The CDR3 consists of 11 residues. The CDR3 sequence is CASSELGGYTF. The DNA for the CDR3 is TGCGCCAGCAGTGAACTAGGTGGCTACACCTTC.

V usage is TRBV10-3 and J usage is TRBJ2-2, with 10 nucleotides matching TRBD1. V lost 11 bases, J lost 2 bases, and 8 bases stayed unmatched. Germline V gene lookup returns CDR1 ENHRY and CDR2 SYGVKD. The CDR3 is 15 amino acids. The CDR3 here is CAARGQGVNTGELFF. The CDR3 coding sequence is TGTGCCGCCCGAGGACAGGGGGTCAACACCGGGGAGCTGTTTTTT.

This clone was observed a single time. The chain's CDR3 is CASSIVGGPGEQYF. CDR3 sequence (DNA): TGTGCCAGTAGTATAGTTGGGGGGCCGGGCGAGCAGTACTTC. This chain uses TRBV19 with TRBJ2-7, with D perhaps TRBD1 or TRBD2 (6 bases each). Looked up from germline, CDR1 is LNHDA and CDR2 is SQIVND (reference sequence). This CDR3 contains 14 residues. The V end lost 1 base, the J end lost 6 bases, and 13 bases lay between the germline ends.

The chain couples TRBV10-3 to TRBJ1-1; D perhaps matches TRBD1 (5 bases). V was trimmed by 8 bases and J by 2 bases, leaving 9 bases between them. The CDR3 has 12 residues. The germline V gene encodes CDR1 ENHRY and CDR2 SYGVKD. CDR3 DNA sequence: TGTGCCATCGGACGGACAAACACTGAAGCTTTCTTT. Translating gives CAIGRTNTEAFF.

This rearrangement joins TRBV5-1 to TRBJ1-1; D gene ambiguous. V lost 0 bases, J lost 2 bases, and 11 bases lay in between. CDR3 length equals 15 residues. Germline assignment: CDR1 SGHRS and CDR2 YFSETQ. As DNA, the CDR3 is TGCGCCAGCAGCTTGGAAGGGTTAATCAACACTGAAGCTTTCTTT. Translation gives CASSLEGLINTEAFF.

In this sample, this clone turned up once. This chain links TRBV27 with TRBJ2-1; maybe TRBD2 (5 bases). Germline V CDR1 and CDR2: MNHEY, SMNVEV (reference sequence). Trimming cost V 3 bases and J 3 bases, with 9 bases left between them. This CDR3 has 14 amino acids. The CDR3 loop is CASSLGGLYNEQFF. CDR3 coding DNA: TGTGCCAGCAGTTTGGGTGGACTCTACAATGAGCAGTTCTTC.

The chain is built from TRBV28 and TRBJ1-5; perhaps TRBD1 as D (5 bases). Looked up from germline, CDR1 is MDHEN and CDR2 is SYDVKM. The CDR3 contains 13 residues. Trimming pared 8 bases from V and 3 bases from J, leaving 11 bases between. CDR3 nucleotides: TGTGCCAGCCTGGACACAAACAATCAGCCCCAGCATTTT. It is translated as CASLDTNNQPQHF. Using reference TRBV28 and TRBJ1-5 for the parts outside the CDR3, the full variable domain is DVKVTQSSRYLVKRTGEKVFLECVQDMDHENMFWYRQDPGLGLRLIYFSYDVKMKEKGDIPEGYSVSREKKERFSLILESASTNQTSMYLCASLDTNNQPQHFGDGTRLSIL.

V and J are TRBV21-1 and TRBJ1-3. TRBV21-1 is annotated as a pseudogene. This CDR3 contains 15 residues. The DNA of the CDR3 is TGTGCCAGCAACCCACCCGGGGGGCCTGGAAACACCATATATTTT. This sequence encodes CASNPPGGPGNTIYF.